One sample yielded the 27 T cell receptor beta chains listed below, sequenced in a study of blood T cell repertoires in COVID-19. Clones were sequenced by immunoSEQ multiplex PCR, and TCRdb holds only the in-frame ones, with some missing. The table has about 180,000 clones, roughly 88% seen once. The sequencing input was PBMCs or T cells enriched from blood (not recorded which). The receptors stem from a woman between 18 and 29 years old who had recovered from COVID-19.

The chain links TRBV2 to TRBJ1-1; D is perhaps TRBD1 (6 bases). The CDR3 totals 13 residues. V lost 8 bases and J 6 bases, leaving 16 bases between the germline ends. The V gene's germline CDR1 is SNHLY and CDR2 FYNNEI. The DNA of the CDR3 is TGTGCCAGCTTTACAAGACAGGATGCTGAAGCTTTCTTT. Its translation is CASFTRQDAEAFF. Full variable domain (missing parts from reference TRBV2 and TRBJ1-1): EPEVTQTPSHQVTQMGQEVILRCVPISNHLYFYWYRQILGQKVEFLVSFYNNEISEKSEIFDDQFSVERPDGSNFTLKIRSTKLEDSAMYFCASFTRQDAEAFFGQGTRLTVV.

V is TRBV5-6 and J is TRBJ2-3; possible D gene TRBD2, 5 bases. The CDR3 has 16 amino acids. The V and J ends lost 0 bases and 2 bases respectively, with 13 bases between them. In germline, CDR1 is SGHDT, CDR2 YYEEEE. CDR3 sequence (DNA): TGTGCCAGCAGCTTGGCCGGGATCCCAATCACAGATACGCAGTATTTT. Translated: CASSLAGIPITDTQYF.

The chain carries TRBV6-5 and TRBJ1-2; 10 positions match TRBD1. The CDR3 extends over 13 amino acids. The junction had 5 bases not matched to a gene; V was cut back by 5 bases and J by 8 bases. CDR1 and CDR2 from the germline V gene are MNHEY and SVGAGI. The DNA for the CDR3 is TGTGCCAGCAGTCGAGGACAGGGGGGAGGCTACACCTTC. Protein product: CASSRGQGGGYTF.

The chain combines TRBV18 with TRBJ2-1; tentative D call: TRBD1 (6 bases). The V and J ends lost 3 bases and 8 bases respectively, with 17 bases between them. Germline V lookup: CDR1 KGHSH, CDR2 LQKENI. The length of the CDR3 is 15 residues. In nucleotides, the CDR3 is TGTGCCAGCTCACCGGACAGAGCTGGGGTGCATGAGCAGTTCTTC. It translates to CASSPDRAGVHEQFF.

V and J are TRBV4-1 and TRBJ1-1; 10 nucleotides match TRBD1. Germline V gives CDR1 MGHRA, CDR2 YSYEKL. Trimming removed 1 base from V and 3 bases from J; junction bases left unmatched: 2. This CDR3 has 15 residues. The CDR3 region has the DNA TGCGCCAGCAGCCAAGTCGGACAGGGGGACACTGAAGCTTTCTTT. This encodes CASSQVGQGDTEAFF.

As DNA, the CDR3 is TGTGCCAGTAGTATAGATCGTCGGACAGGGACTCAGCCCCAGCATTTT. This encodes CASSIDRRTGTQPQHF. The chain uses TRBV19 and TRBJ1-5; 8 bases line up with TRBD1. The J segment lost 6 bases and the V segment lost 0 bases, leaving 7 bases of the junction unmatched. Germline-derived CDR1 and CDR2 are LNHDA and SQIVND (reference sequence). The CDR3 is 16 amino acids.

The V and J genes are TRBV4-3 and TRBJ1-4, with 10 positions matching TRBD1. Looked up from germline, CDR1 is LGHNA and CDR2 is YSLEER. The ends lost 0 bases at V and 8 bases at J; junction bases unmatched: 6. The CDR3 runs to 16 residues. The CDR3 DNA is TGCGCCAGCAGCCAAGATCGGACAGGGGGAAGAGAAAAACTGTTTTTT. It codes for CASSQDRTGGREKLFF.

The chain is built from TRBV5-1 and TRBJ2-5; 8 nucleotides agree with TRBD1. V shed 4 bases and J 7 bases; nucleotides not matched to a gene: 12. Looked up from germline, CDR1 is SGHRS and CDR2 is YFSETQ. CDR3 length: 15 residues. The CDR3 DNA reads TGCGCCAGCAGCAGGTGGGAGCAGGGGGCTGGGACCCAGTACTTC. This translates into CASSRWEQGAGTQYF.

The genes are TRBV5-1 and TRBJ2-7, with D uncertain. Trimming removed 0 bases at V and 2 bases at J, with 6 bases between. CDR3 length equals 13 residues. Germline V gene sequence: CDR1 SGHRS, CDR2 YFSETQ. The CDR3: CASSLGVAYEQYF. CDR3 DNA: TGCGCCAGCAGCTTGGGTGTCGCCTACGAGCAGTACTTC.

This chain links TRBV25-1 with TRBJ2-3; D is perhaps TRBD2 (5 bases). Trimming cost V 5 bases and J 1 base, with 7 bases left between them. Germline CDR1 MGHDK, CDR2 SYGVNS. CDR3 size: 13 residues. The CDR3 protein is CASSWGGTDTQYF. In DNA form, the CDR3 reads TGTGCCAGCAGTTGGGGAGGCACAGATACGCAGTATTTT.

V and J are TRBV6-5 and TRBJ1-2; the match to TRBD1 covers 11 bases. Germline V gives CDR1 MNHEY, CDR2 SVGAGI. V shed 4 bases, J shed 10 bases, and the junction held 5 bases outside the gene matches. The CDR3 sequence is 13 residues long. The CDR3 DNA reads as TGTGCCAGCAGTTCTTGGACAGGGGGCGACTACACCTTC. This codes for CASSSWTGGDYTF.

This clone was found a few times. V is TRBV9 and J is TRBJ2-7; 8 bases fit TRBD1. The ends lost 4 bases at V and 9 bases at J; junction bases unmatched: 9. CDR1 SGDLS and CDR2 YYNGEE come from the germline V gene. The CDR3 has 13 residues. CDR3 protein: CASSPTTGTGQYF. The CDR3 nucleotides are TGTGCCAGCAGCCCAACAACAGGGACAGGGCAGTACTTC.

The chain uses TRBV28 and TRBJ2-7; a possible D gene is TRBD1 (6 bases). The CDR3 runs 13 residues. V gave up 6 bases and J gave up 3 bases, with 12 bases separating them. Germline CDR1 and CDR2: MDHEN and SYDVKM. This chain's CDR3 is CASRYRAGYEQYF. CDR3 sequence (DNA): TGTGCCAGCAGGTACAGGGCTGGCTACGAGCAGTACTTC.

The chain links TRBV2 to TRBJ2-7; D uncertain. With 4 bases removed from V and 0 bases from J, the gap between germline ends came to 13 bases. Germline loops: CDR1 SNHLY, CDR2 FYNNEI. The CDR3 runs to 15 residues. CDR3 sequence: CASSATRLTSYEQYF. CDR3 nucleotide sequence: TGTGCCAGCAGTGCGACGAGGCTGACCTCCTACGAGCAGTACTTC.

On this clone itself: An end of the junction differs from the germline gene, which may be a read error. The chain employs TRBV19 and TRBJ2-2, with a tentative D call TRBD2 (5 bases). This CDR3 contains 14 residues. In germline, CDR1 is LNHDA, CDR2 SQIVND (reference sequence). CDR3 residues: CASSTDGNPGELFF. Here the CDR3 DNA reads TGTGCCAGTAGTACTGACGGGAACCCCGGGGAGCTGTTTTTT.

The V and J genes are TRBV3-1 (or the pseudogene TRBV3-2) and TRBJ1-4; D remains unclear. The CDR3 consists of 13 residues. Deletions cut 3 bases from V and 11 bases from J, with 13 bases between. Germline assignment: CDR1 LGHDT and CDR2 YNNKEL (reference sequence). As DNA, the CDR3 is TGTGCCAGCAGCCAGGCGGCGTTACCGAAACTGTTTTTT. The encoded protein is CASSQAALPKLFF.

This sequence joins TRBV20-1 and TRBJ2-5, with 11 bases that match TRBD2. J lost 5 bases, V lost 3 bases, and 8 bases had no gene match. The CDR3 runs 15 residues. The V gene's germline CDR1 is DFQATT and CDR2 SNEGSKA (reference sequence). The CDR3 sequence: CSASDSGGGGETQYF. Here the CDR3 DNA reads TGCAGTGCTAGTGATAGCGGGGGGGGTGGCGAGACCCAGTACTTC.

This clone was detected only once. V gene TRBV4-2 combines with J gene TRBJ1-1; TRBD1 matches 9 bases. The junction had 15 bases not matched to a gene; V was cut back by 0 bases and J by 4 bases. Germline V lookup: CDR1 LGHNA, CDR2 YNFKEQ. The CDR3 runs 19 residues. CDR3 nucleotide sequence: TGTGCCAGCAGCCAAGATCTAAGGTCGGGGACAGGGAAGGGCACTGAAGCTTTCTTT. Amino acids: CASSQDLRSGTGKGTEAFF.

The V and J genes are TRBV7-8 and TRBJ1-1; D is possibly TRBD1 (5 bases). Germline CDR1 is SGHVS and CDR2 is FQNEAQ. The ends were cut back, 5 bases at V and 0 bases at J, with 7 bases in the middle. The CDR3 covers 13 residues. CDR3: CASSAGLNTEAFF. The DNA for the CDR3 is TGTGCCAGCAGCGCGGGACTGAACACTGAAGCTTTCTTT.

This chain joins TRBV5-1 and TRBJ1-6; TRBD1 agrees at 7 bases. Germline CDR1 and CDR2: SGHRS and YFSETQ. Losses at the gene ends were 4 bases for V and 7 bases for J; bases not matched to a gene: 8. The CDR3 totals 15 residues. The CDR3 loop reads CASSPGTVENSPLHF. In DNA, the CDR3 is TGCGCCAGCAGCCCGGGGACAGTCGAGAATTCACCCCTCCACTTT.

This chain uses TRBV30 with TRBJ1-1; 9 bases map to TRBD1. CDR3 length: 12 residues. Trimming at V came to 7 bases and at J to 4 bases, leaving 4 bases not matched to a gene. Germline V gives CDR1 GTSNPN, CDR2 SVGIG (reference sequence). DNA of the CDR3: TGTGCCTACAGGGGGCAAAGCACTGAAGCTTTCTTT. Translating it yields CAYRGQSTEAFF.

The chain carries TRBV19 and TRBJ2-7; a possible D gene is TRBD2 (5 bases). Trimming took 1 base from V and 3 from J, leaving 16 bases between them. CDR1 and CDR2 (germline): LNHDA, SQIVND (reference sequence). The CDR3 extends over 16 amino acids. The CDR3: CASSIVTTGEFYEQYF. As DNA, the CDR3 is TGTGCCAGTAGTATAGTGACAACCGGGGAGTTCTACGAGCAGTACTTC.

This sequence joins TRBV28 and TRBJ1-5; weak D call: TRBD1 (5 bases). The CDR3 totals 16 residues. V was cut by 5 bases and J by 1 base, with 15 bases left in between. CDR1 and CDR2 from the germline V gene are MDHEN and SYDVKM. The CDR3 DNA reads TGTGCCAGCAGTACATACAGGAGGGAAAGCAATCAGCCCCAGCATTTT. Translation: CASSTYRRESNQPQHF.

This rearrangement joins TRBV3-1 (or the pseudogene TRBV3-2) to TRBJ2-3; possibly TRBD1 for D (6 bases). Trimming removed 0 bases at V and 2 bases at J, with 12 bases between. CDR3 length: 16 amino acids. Germline V gene data show CDR1 as LGHDT and CDR2 as YNNKEL (reference sequence). The CDR3 loop is CASSQERGIFTDTQYF. In DNA, the CDR3 is TGTGCCAGCAGCCAAGAAAGGGGGATTTTCACAGATACGCAGTATTTT.

This clone came up a few times. V is TRBV25-1 and J is TRBJ1-2; no clear D gene. V dropped 5 bases and J dropped 2 bases, with 18 bases sitting between them. This CDR3 has 16 amino acids. The V gene's germline CDR1 is MGHDK and CDR2 SYGVNS. The CDR3 loop is CASSPLGEAENYGYTF. CDR3 bases: TGTGCCAGCAGTCCCCTCGGGGAGGCTGAAAACTATGGCTACACCTTC.

This clone was picked up one time. The rearrangement joins TRBV5-5 to TRBJ2-3; D is possibly TRBD2 (5 bases). Germline lookup yields CDR1 SGHKS and CDR2 YYEKEE (reference sequence). Trimming left V 3 bases short and J 2 bases short, with 13 bases between. The CDR3 extends over 15 amino acids. The DNA of the CDR3 is TGTGCCAGCAGCTGGACTTCTCAATCCACAGATACGCAGTATTTT. Protein product: CASSWTSQSTDTQYF.

This clone has a single count. The gene calls are TRBV4-1 and TRBJ1-4; D possibly corresponds to TRBD1 (6 bases). In germline, CDR1 is MGHRA, CDR2 YSYEKL. This CDR3 contains 18 residues. Between the trimmed V and J ends, which lost 0 bases and 8 bases, there was a span of 22 bases. Written as DNA, the CDR3 is TGCGCCAGCAGCCAAGATGATTTCTATCGAGTAAGGGGGGAAAAACTGTTTTTT. This encodes CASSQDDFYRVRGEKLFF.